The clone carrying this TCR beta chain was seen a few times. The antigen is unknown. This specimen comes from a study of T cell repertoires in cytomegalovirus infection. V was pared by 3 bases and J by 8 bases, with 11 bases between. This CDR3 comprises 13 residues. TCRdb itself ran the reads through MiXCR, one entry per CDR3 protein. Of roughly 800,000 distinct CDR3 sequences listed, approximately 32% are singletons. V and J are TRBV12-3 or TRBV12-4 and TRBJ2-1; no firm D call. The sequence derives from a human donor in good health (CMV status not recorded). Some clones in this sample may be carry-over from other donors' samples. The source material was cultured CD8+ T cells from PBMCs, sampled from culture after CMV antigen stimulation. The CDR3 reads CASSFGELDEQFF. In DNA form, the CDR3 reads TGTGCCAGCAGTTTTGGGGAACTGGATGAGCAGTTCTTC.